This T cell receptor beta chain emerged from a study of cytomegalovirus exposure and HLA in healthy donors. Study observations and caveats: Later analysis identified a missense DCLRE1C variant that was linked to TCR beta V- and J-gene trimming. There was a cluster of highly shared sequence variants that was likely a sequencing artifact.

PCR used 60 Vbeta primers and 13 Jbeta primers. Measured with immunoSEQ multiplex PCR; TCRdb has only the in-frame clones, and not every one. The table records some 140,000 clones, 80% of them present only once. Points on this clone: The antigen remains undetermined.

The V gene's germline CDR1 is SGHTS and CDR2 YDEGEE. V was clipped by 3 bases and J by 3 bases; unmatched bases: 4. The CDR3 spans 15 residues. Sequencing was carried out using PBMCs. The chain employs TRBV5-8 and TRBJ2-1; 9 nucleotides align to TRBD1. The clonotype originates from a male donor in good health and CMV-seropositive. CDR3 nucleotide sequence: TGTGCCAGCAGCTCGACAGGGGGACTCTACAATGAGCAGTTCTTC. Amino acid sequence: CASSSTGGLYNEQFF.